The entry below describes one T cell receptor beta chain. Its specificity is unknown. The data originate from a study of early T cells in non-severe SARS-CoV-2 infection. Across the whole study: Bulk RNA from unsorted whole blood was sequenced; chains were unpaired. General study points: Matching against VDJdb likely underestimated virus-specific expansions, favoring anti-spike CD8.

Individual cDNA molecules were tagged with unique molecular identifiers. TCRdb re-derived calls from the 5' RACE reads in MiXCR, one entry per CDR3 protein. The sample has tens of thousands of distinct CDR3 sequences; roughly 9% are singletons. The V gene lost 3 bases and the J gene lost 0 bases, with 11 bases spanning the gap. The CDR3 consists of 16 residues. Germline CDR1 reads KGHSH; CDR2 reads LQKENI. The specimen was whole blood. This chain connects TRBV18 to TRBJ2-2, with D possibly matching TRBD1 (5 bases). The receptor comes from an adult who was a healthcare worker with PCR-confirmed SARS-CoV-2 infection or an uninfected control (not recorded which). The CDR3 bases are TGTGCCAGCTCACCGACAGACAGCCCGAACACCGGGGAGCTGTTTTTT. Translated, it gives CASSPTDSPNTGELFF.